This T cell receptor (beta chain) was captured in a study of blood T cell repertoires in COVID-19. Looking at the study overall: T cells, B-cell-depleted T cells, or PBMCs provided the cDNA or gDNA that served as material.

Germline CDR1 reads MDHEN; CDR2 reads SYDVKM. Losses at the gene ends were 6 bases for V and 3 bases for J; bases not matched to a gene: 13. CDR3 size: 16 residues. Authors' processing steps: Nucleated cell counts were estimated from reference gene primer amplification. Clones were sequenced by immunoSEQ multiplex PCR, and TCRdb holds only the in-frame ones, with some missing. That table furnishes V, J and clone size, whereas the DNA furnished D and trimming. This sample yields approximately 51,000 clones, of which approximately 86% are seen a single time; 12% to 15% belongs to the top ten. This receptor was identified in a human donor in a cohort sampled during active COVID-19. The sequenced sample was peripheral blood. V and J are TRBV28 and TRBJ1-2; TRBD1 matches 7 bases. The CDR3 loop reads CASRGGSGGKDYGYTF. CDR3 nucleotide sequence: TGTGCCAGCAGGGGCGGGTCAGGGGGAAAAGACTATGGCTACACCTTC.